This is a list of T cell receptor beta chains from one sample in a study of blood T cell repertoires in COVID-19. Generated by immunoSEQ multiplex PCR, the TCRdb table keeps only in-frame clones and is missing some. The table includes over 200,000 clones, 80% to 90% detected once. Input material: PBMCs or T cells enriched from blood (not recorded which). The receptor set was obtained from a man younger than 30 who had recovered from COVID-19. Each CDR3 is given with its conserved first and last residue. A D gene is named only where the DNA matches it firmly. Rows give clone size only sometimes, using once, few, many, or a class for an expanded clone.

J	D	V	size	CDR3	DNA
TRBJ2-1	-	TRBV4-1	-	CASSQDRVLDNEQFF	TGCGCCAGCAGCCAAGACAGGGTTCTTGACAATGAGCAGTTCTTC
TRBJ2-1	TRBD2	TRBV4-1	-	CASSLDYGGSPYNEQFF	TGCGCCAGCAGCCTCGATTACGGGGGGTCACCCTACAATGAGCAGTTCTTC
TRBJ2-2	-	TRBV19	-	CASSFQGNTGELFF	TGTGCCAGTAGTTTCCAGGGGAACACCGGGGAGCTGTTTTTT
TRBJ2-5	-	TRBV10-1	-	CASSRGQQETQYF	TGCGCCAGCAGTAGGGGCCAACAAGAGACCCAGTACTTC
TRBJ2-2	-	TRBV2	-	CASSAPWAGDTGELFF	TGTGCCAGCAGTGCTCCATGGGCAGGGGACACCGGGGAGCTGTTTTTT
TRBJ2-1	-	TRBV5-6	few	CASSSKSSYNEQFF	TGTGCCAGCAGCTCGAAGAGCTCCTACAATGAGCAGTTCTTC
TRBJ1-1	-	TRBV27	-	CASRLDFSNTEAFF	TGTGCCAGCAGACTGGACTTCTCGAACACTGAAGCTTTCTTT
TRBJ1-5	TRBD1	TRBV9	-	CASSTGQGRYQPQHF	TGTGCCAGCAGCACCGGACAGGGACGCTATCAGCCCCAGCATTTT
TRBJ2-7	TRBD2	TRBV3-1/TRBV3-2	-	CASSQGLPSGISYEQYF	TGTGCCAGCAGCCAAGGGCTTCCTAGCGGGATAAGCTACGAGCAGTACTTC
TRBJ2-7	-	TRBV7-9	-	CASSFSTGAEQYF	TGTGCCAGCAGCTTCAGCACGGGAGCCGAGCAGTACTTC
TRBJ1-1	TRBD1	TRBV5-4	-	CASSLARNVQGVPFF	TGTGCCAGCAGCTTGGCAAGAAACGTGCAGGGGGTGCCTTTCTTT
TRBJ1-2	TRBD1	TRBV18	-	CASSPGVWTGDYGYTF	TGTGCCAGCTCACCAGGTGTCTGGACAGGAGACTATGGCTACACCTTC
TRBJ2-5	TRBD1	TRBV6-5	once	CASSYPGQGGRETQYF	TGTGCCAGCAGTTACCCGGGACAGGGTGGTAGGGAGACCCAGTACTTC
TRBJ1-2	TRBD1	TRBV11-3	-	CASSSDRVDYGYTF	TGTGCCAGCAGCTCGGACAGGGTGGACTATGGCTACACCTTC
TRBJ1-2	-	TRBV7-9	once	CASSLAGAGYTF	TGTGCCAGCAGCTTGGCGGGGGCTGGCTACACCTTC
TRBJ2-2	TRBD1	TRBV3-1/TRBV3-2	-	CASSLRGGRNTGELFF	TGTGCCAGCAGCCTTAGAGGGGGCCGAAACACCGGGGAGCTGTTTTTT
TRBJ1-6	-	TRBV7-9	-	CASSSRQENSPLHF	TGTGCCAGCAGCTCCCGACAGGAGAATTCACCCCTCCACTTT
TRBJ1-5	-	TRBV7-2	-	CASSFSQGNQPQHF	TGTGCCAGCAGCTTTTCGCAGGGGAATCAGCCCCAGCATTTT
TRBJ1-4	TRBD1	TRBV18	-	CASSSQGEKVGGKLFF	TGTGCCAGCTCATCCCAGGGGGAGAAGGTCGGCGGAAAACTGTTTTTT
TRBJ1-3	TRBD1	TRBV7-8	-	CASSRLSGGVSLVSGNTIYF	TGTGCCAGCAGCAGACTATCAGGGGGCGTAAGTCTTGTGTCTGGAAACACCATATATTTT
TRBJ2-1	TRBD2	TRBV18	-	CASSSGLAGVRNEQFF	TGTGCCAGCTCATCCGGACTAGCGGGAGTGAGGAATGAGCAGTTCTTC
TRBJ1-1	TRBD1	TRBV7-9	-	CASSLPGQGGDEAFF	TGTGCCAGCAGCTTACCGGGACAGGGGGGAGATGAAGCTTTCTTT
TRBJ1-4	-	TRBV6-1	-	CASSEISGTNEKLFF	TGTGCCAGCAGTGAAATTTCAGGGACTAATGAAAAACTGTTTTTT
TRBJ2-3	-	TRBV6-5	-	CASTVSLPTDTQYF	TGTGCCAGCACCGTCAGTCTGCCCACAGATACGCAGTATTTT
TRBJ2-1	TRBD2	TRBV7-6	-	CASRTAPLAGGYNEQFF	TGTGCCAGCAGGACAGCCCCACTAGCGGGGGGTTACAATGAGCAGTTCTTC
TRBJ2-2	-	TRBV28	few	CASSFGQGTGELFF	TGTGCCAGCAGTTTCGGGCAGGGCACCGGGGAGCTGTTTTTT
TRBJ2-3	-	TRBV28	-	CASSLLWRGRADTQYF	TGTGCCAGCAGTTTATTGTGGAGGGGGCGGGCTGATACGCAGTATTTT
TRBJ2-7	TRBD1	TRBV28	-	CASSLRTGVGYEQYF	TGTGCCAGCAGTTTAAGGACAGGGGTTGGGTATGAGCAGTACTTC
TRBJ2-1	-	TRBV9	once	CASSVDSSYNEQFF	TGTGCCAGCAGCGTAGACTCATCCTACAATGAGCAGTTCTTC
TRBJ2-3	-	TRBV20-1	-	CSASDPQQGFADTQYF	TGCAGTGCTAGTGATCCCCAACAGGGATTCGCAGATACGCAGTATTTT
TRBJ1-6	TRBD1	TRBV6-4	-	CASSRRGGNSPLHF	TGTGCCAGCAGCAGACGAGGGGGCAATTCACCCCTCCACTTT
TRBJ2-2	-	TRBV10-1	-	CASSESSVHGAAGELFF	TGCGCCAGCAGTGAGTCCTCCGTCCACGGAGCCGCCGGGGAGCTGTTTTTT
TRBJ2-7	-	TRBV11-3	-	CASSLGDKAYEQYF	TGTGCCAGCAGCTTAGGGGACAAAGCGTACGAGCAGTACTTC
TRBJ2-3	-	TRBV4-2	-	CASSQGPSTDTQYF	TGTGCCAGCAGCCAAGGTCCTAGCACAGATACGCAGTATTTT
TRBJ2-1	-	TRBV27	-	CASSSLRGQFF	TGTGCCAGCAGTTCTCTCCGGGGGCAGTTCTTC
TRBJ2-3	-	TRBV11-2	-	CASSLQVGGTDTQYF	TGTGCCAGCAGCTTACAGGTCGGGGGCACAGATACGCAGTATTTT
TRBJ1-1	-	TRBV6-4	-	CASRLGGMSTEAFF	TGTGCCAGCAGGCTCGGGGGGATGAGCACTGAAGCTTTCTTT
TRBJ2-2	TRBD2	TRBV30	-	CAWAGTSGGELFF	TGTGCCTGGGCCGGGACTAGCGGCGGGGAGCTGTTTTTT
TRBJ1-1	-	TRBV7-8	-	CASSLTEGVVTEAFF	TGTGCCAGCAGCTTAACTGAGGGAGTTGTCACTGAAGCTTTCTTT
TRBJ2-1	-	TRBV19	-	CASSMTGANEQFF	TGTGCCAGTAGTATGACTGGGGCGAATGAGCAGTTCTTC
TRBJ1-3	-	TRBV7-8	-	CASSLARSGNTIYF	TGTGCCAGCAGCTTAGCGCGATCTGGAAACACCATATATTTT
TRBJ2-7	TRBD2	TRBV6-5	-	CASSTPGTSAYEQYF	TGTGCCAGCAGTACGCCCGGGACTAGCGCCTACGAGCAGTACTTC
TRBJ2-5	-	TRBV18	-	CASSADRQETQYF	TGTGCCAGCTCAGCGGACAGACAAGAGACCCAGTACTTC
TRBJ2-5	-	TRBV5-4	-	CASSLGPQGETQYF	TGTGCCAGCAGCTTGGGGCCGCAGGGAGAGACCCAGTACTTC
TRBJ1-2	TRBD1	TRBV6-5	-	CASSRDRGLGYGYTF	TGTGCCAGCAGCCGGGACAGGGGGCTCGGCTATGGCTACACCTTC
TRBJ2-5	TRBD2	TRBV18	-	CASTSGLAGAGETQYF	TGTGCCAGCACTAGCGGACTAGCGGGGGCAGGGGAGACCCAGTACTTC
TRBJ2-7	TRBD1	TRBV28	-	CASSSKLRDRRHEQYF	TGTGCCAGCAGTTCAAAGCTCCGGGACAGGCGCCACGAGCAGTACTTC
TRBJ1-2	-	TRBV9	-	CASRKSPEAQYGYTF	TGTGCCAGCAGGAAGAGCCCAGAGGCCCAGTATGGCTACACCTTC
TRBJ1-5	-	TRBV28	-	CASYDSTQPQHF	TGTGCCAGCTACGACAGTACACAGCCCCAGCATTTT
TRBJ2-1	TRBD1	TRBV18	-	CASSPDRVPYNEQFF	TGTGCCAGCTCACCGGACAGGGTCCCCTACAATGAGCAGTTCTTC